This T cell receptor beta chain was captured in a study of blood T cell repertoires in COVID-19 (TCRdb year 2020). About the study as a whole: The collaborator samples originated in the United States, Italy and Spain and spanned the acute and convalescent phases of COVID-19. The prospective study material was composed of cDNA or gDNA derived from T cells, B-cell-depleted T cells, or PBMCs. The dataset comprised deeply sampled blood TCRbeta repertoires from subjects exposed to, actively infected with, or recovered from COVID-19. The repertoires were made available in a free public database intended to serve as a resource for research on the immune response to SARS-CoV-2. Samples came from the ongoing ImmuneRACE study (first 160 participants) plus 1,254 subjects from 6 global collaborators. A de-identified subject ID, COVID-19 status, age in years and sex were almost always included in the sample metadata. Where available, HLA class I and class II types were taken from metadata supplied by the sample provider and were not determined by assay-based typing. Study-wide findings and limitations: How much clinical and demographic metadata was included differed by source and by participant, and the metadata was provided uncurated.

The immunoSEQ Assay, a bias-controlled multiplex PCR, was used to amplify TCRbeta CDR3 regions from genomic DNA. Under the source paper's analysis protocol: Within the assay, amplification of reference gene primers was used to estimate how many nucleated cells each sample contained. To quantify the absolute abundance of each unique TCRbeta CDR3 rearrangement, sequence reads were collapsed and filtered. For each sample, productive Simpson clonality was calculated as the square root of Simpson's diversity index across productive rearrangements. Imported from immuneACCESS, the table was reduced by TCRdb to in-frame sequences with V and J called. These copies leave out some clones; in studies compared against another copy, an unresolved V gene accounts for under half, and the cause of the remainder is not known. Clone size and the V and J calls come from that table; the DNA yielded D and trimming. Within this sample are around 240,000 clones, with approximately 84% of them counted one time only. The ten largest clones represent around 0.96% of the sample.

The collaborating institutions used their own protocols to collect whole blood in K2EDTA tubes. Collaborator samples were shipped for TCRbeta analysis as frozen whole blood, isolated PBMCs, or DNA extracted from either sample type. The CDR3, cysteine through phenylalanine, is 12 amino acids long. CDR3 DNA only is kept here, 36 bases in frame from base 1. CDR1 SGHTA and CDR2 FQGNSA are derived from the germline V gene. V is reduced by 1 base and J by 6 bases, leaving a spacing of 7 bases between them. Concerning this clone itself: Its antigen is not yet known. No base-level quality is on record; no much larger clone is a single base apart.

The chain is encoded by TRBV7-2 joined to TRBJ2-7; a confident D gene designation cannot be given. The TCR sequence derives from a man in his forties with acute or convalescent COVID-19. The sequencing sample was made of peripheral blood. The CDR3 reads CASSLDSFEQYF. The base sequence is TGTGCCAGCAGCTTAGACTCTTTCGAGCAGTACTTC.